Given below is one T cell receptor (beta chain) in context. The germline gives CDR1 LNHDA, CDR2 SQIVND (reference sequence). The CDR3 runs to 13 residues. V dropped 10 bases and J dropped 2 bases, with 14 bases sitting between them. This entry belongs to a study of blood T cell repertoires in COVID-19. Study-wide context: Sample material is recorded as cDNA or gDNA derived from T cells, B-cell-depleted T cells, or PBMCs.

Original processing methods: Amplification of reference gene primers was used by the study to estimate nucleated cell counts. Produced via immunoSEQ multiplex PCR; TCRdb's table is partial and in-frame only. Clonal size and the V and J genes are those of that table, whereas D and trimming came from the DNA. Among 60,000 to 70,000 clones, around 85% were seen once, and the ten largest hold under 1.5%. This clonotype originated in a woman aged 60-70 years with acute or convalescent COVID-19. V usage is TRBV19 and J usage is TRBJ1-2; possible D gene TRBD1, 6 bases. Sample: peripheral blood. This chain's CDR3 is CAIGDNLNYGYTF. The CDR3, as DNA: TGTGCCATCGGGGACAACCTGAACTATGGCTACACCTTC.